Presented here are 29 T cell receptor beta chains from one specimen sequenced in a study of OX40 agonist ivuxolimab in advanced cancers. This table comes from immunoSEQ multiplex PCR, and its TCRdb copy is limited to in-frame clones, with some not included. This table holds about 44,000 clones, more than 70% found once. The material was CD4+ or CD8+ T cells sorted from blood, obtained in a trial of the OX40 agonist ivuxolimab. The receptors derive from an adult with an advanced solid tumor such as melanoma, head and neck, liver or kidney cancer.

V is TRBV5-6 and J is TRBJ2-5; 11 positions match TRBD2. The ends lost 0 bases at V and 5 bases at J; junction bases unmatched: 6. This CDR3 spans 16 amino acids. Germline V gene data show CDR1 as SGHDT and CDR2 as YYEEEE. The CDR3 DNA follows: TGTGCCAGCAGCTTGGGACTAGCGGGACTTTGGGAGACCCAGTACTTC. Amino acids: CASSLGLAGLWETQYF.

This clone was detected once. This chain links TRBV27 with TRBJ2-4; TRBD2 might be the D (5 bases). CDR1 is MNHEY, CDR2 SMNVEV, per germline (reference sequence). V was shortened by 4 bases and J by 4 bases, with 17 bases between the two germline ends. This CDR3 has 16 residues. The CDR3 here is CASSSVAAGLKNIQYF. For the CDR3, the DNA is TGTGCCAGCAGTTCTGTAGCAGCCGGACTTAAAAACATTCAGTACTTC.

Written as DNA, the CDR3 is TGTGCCAGCTCTCCGACTAAGGGACGGAATGAGCAGTTCTTC. Translated: CASSPTKGRNEQFF. The chain employs TRBV18 and TRBJ2-1, with D perhaps matching TRBD1 or TRBD2 (5 bases each). Per the germline V gene, CDR1 is KGHSH and CDR2 is LQKENI. This CDR3 comprises 14 residues. The V end lost 6 bases, the J end lost 7 bases, and 16 bases lay between the germline ends.

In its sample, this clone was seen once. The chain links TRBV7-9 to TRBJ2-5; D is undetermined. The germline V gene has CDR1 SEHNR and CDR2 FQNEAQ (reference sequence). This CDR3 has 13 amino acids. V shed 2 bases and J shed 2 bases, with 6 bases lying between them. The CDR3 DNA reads TGTGCCAGCAGCTTAATCAGGCAAGAGACCCAGTACTTC. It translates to CASSLIRQETQYF.

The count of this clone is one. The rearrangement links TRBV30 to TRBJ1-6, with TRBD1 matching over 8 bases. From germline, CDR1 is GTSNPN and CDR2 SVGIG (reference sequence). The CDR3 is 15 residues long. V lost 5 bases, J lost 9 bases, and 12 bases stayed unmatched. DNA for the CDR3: TGTGCCTGGGGCCAATTGGACAGGGACGGTTCACCCCTCCACTTT. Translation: CAWGQLDRDGSPLHF.

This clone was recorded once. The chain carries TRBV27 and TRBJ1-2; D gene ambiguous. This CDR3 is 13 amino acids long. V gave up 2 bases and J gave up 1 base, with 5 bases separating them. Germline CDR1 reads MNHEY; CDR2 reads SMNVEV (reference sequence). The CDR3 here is CASSLQVNYGYTF. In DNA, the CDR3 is TGTGCCAGCAGTTTACAGGTTAACTATGGCTACACCTTC.

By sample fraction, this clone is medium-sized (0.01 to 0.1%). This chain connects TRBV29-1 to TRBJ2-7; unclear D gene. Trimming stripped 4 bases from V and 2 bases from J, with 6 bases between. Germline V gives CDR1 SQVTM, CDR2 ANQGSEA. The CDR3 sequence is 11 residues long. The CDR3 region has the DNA TGCAGCGTTGGAAGTACCTACGAGCAGTACTTC. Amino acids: CSVGSTYEQYF.

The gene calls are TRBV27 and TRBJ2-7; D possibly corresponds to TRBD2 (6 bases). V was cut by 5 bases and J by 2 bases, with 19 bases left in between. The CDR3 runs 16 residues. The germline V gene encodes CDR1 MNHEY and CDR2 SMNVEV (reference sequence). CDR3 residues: CASSPLAVAETYEQYF. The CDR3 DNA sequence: TGTGCCAGCAGTCCCCTTGCCGTAGCGGAAACCTACGAGCAGTACTTC.

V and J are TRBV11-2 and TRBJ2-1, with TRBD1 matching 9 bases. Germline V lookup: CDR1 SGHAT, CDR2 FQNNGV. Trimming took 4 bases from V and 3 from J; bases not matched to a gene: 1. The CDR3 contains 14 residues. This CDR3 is CASSSDRGYNEQFF. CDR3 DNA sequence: TGTGCCAGCAGCTCGGACAGGGGCTACAATGAGCAGTTCTTC.

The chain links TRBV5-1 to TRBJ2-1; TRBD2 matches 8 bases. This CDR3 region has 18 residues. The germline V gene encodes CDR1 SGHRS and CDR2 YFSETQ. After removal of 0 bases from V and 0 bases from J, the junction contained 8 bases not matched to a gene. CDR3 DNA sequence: TGCGCCAGCAGCTTGGTTCTAGCGAGCGGGAGCTCCTACAATGAGCAGTTCTTC. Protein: CASSLVLASGSSYNEQFF.

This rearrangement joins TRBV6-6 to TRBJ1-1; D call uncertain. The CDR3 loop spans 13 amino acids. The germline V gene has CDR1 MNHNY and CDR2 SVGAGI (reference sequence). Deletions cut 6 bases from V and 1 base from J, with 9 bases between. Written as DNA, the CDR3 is TGTGCCAGCAGCCCCCACCCGAACACTGAAGCTTTCTTT. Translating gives CASSPHPNTEAFF.

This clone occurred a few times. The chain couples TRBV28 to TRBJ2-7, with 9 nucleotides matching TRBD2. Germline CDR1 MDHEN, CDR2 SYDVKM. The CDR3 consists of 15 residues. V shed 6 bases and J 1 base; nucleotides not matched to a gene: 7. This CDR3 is CASSPYLAGSYEQYF. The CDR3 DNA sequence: TGTGCCAGCAGCCCCTACCTAGCGGGGTCCTACGAGCAGTACTTC.

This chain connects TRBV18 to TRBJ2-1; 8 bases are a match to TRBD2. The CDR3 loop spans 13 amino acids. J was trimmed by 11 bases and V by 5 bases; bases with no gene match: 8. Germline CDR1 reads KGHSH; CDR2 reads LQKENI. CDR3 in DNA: TGTGCCAGCTCAGGTAGCGGGATTGATAAGCAGTTCTTC. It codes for CASSGSGIDKQFF.

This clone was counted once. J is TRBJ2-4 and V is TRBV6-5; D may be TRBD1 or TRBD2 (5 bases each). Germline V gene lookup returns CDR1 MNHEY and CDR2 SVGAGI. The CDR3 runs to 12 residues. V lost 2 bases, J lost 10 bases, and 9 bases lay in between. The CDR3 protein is CASSYEGEIQYF. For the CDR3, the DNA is TGTGCCAGCAGTTACGAAGGGGAGATTCAGTACTTC.

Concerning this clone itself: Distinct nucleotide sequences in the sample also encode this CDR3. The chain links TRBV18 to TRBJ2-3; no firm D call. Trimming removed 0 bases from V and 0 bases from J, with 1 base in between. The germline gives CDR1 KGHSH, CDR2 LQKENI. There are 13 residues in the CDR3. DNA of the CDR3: TGTGCCAGCTCACCACCGAGCACAGATACGCAGTATTTT. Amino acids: CASSPPSTDTQYF.

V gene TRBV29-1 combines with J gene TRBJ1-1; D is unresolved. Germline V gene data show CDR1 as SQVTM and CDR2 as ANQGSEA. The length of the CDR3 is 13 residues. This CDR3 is CLVRVSKWTEAFF. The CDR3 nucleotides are TGCTTAGTAAGGGTCTCAAAGTGGACTGAAGCTTTCTTT.

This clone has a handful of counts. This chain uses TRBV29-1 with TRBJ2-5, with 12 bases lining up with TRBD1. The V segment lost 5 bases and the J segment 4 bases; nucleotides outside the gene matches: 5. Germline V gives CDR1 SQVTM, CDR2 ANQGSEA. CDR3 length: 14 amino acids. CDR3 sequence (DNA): TGCAGCGTTCGACCGGGACAGGGGGCAGAGACCCAGTACTTC. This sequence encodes CSVRPGQGAETQYF. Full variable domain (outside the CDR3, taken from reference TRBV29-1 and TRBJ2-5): SAVISQKPSRDICQRGTSLTIQCQVDSQVTMMFWYRQQPGQSLTLIATANQGSEATYESGFVIDKFPISRPNLTFSTLTVSNMSPEDSSIYLCSVRPGQGAETQYFGPGTRLLVL.

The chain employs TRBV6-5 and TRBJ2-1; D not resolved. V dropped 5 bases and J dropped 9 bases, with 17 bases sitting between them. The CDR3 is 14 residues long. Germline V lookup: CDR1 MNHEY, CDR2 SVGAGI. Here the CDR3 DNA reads TGTGCCAGCAGTACTCGGCTGGATTTTGGTGAGCAGTTCTTC. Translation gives CASSTRLDFGEQFF.

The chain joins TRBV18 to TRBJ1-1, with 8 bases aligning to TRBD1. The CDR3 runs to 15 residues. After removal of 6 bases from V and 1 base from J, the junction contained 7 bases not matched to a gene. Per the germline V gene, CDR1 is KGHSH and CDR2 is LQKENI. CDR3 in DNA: TGTGCCAGCTCGTACGGACAGGGAGGGAACACTGAAGCTTTCTTT. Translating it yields CASSYGQGGNTEAFF.

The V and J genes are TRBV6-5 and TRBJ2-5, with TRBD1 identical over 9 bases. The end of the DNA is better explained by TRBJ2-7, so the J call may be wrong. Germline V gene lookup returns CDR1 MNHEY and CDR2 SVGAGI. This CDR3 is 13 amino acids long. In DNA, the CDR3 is TGTGCCAGCAACCGACAGGGGGAATACGAGCAGTACTTC. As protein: CASNRQGEYEQYF.

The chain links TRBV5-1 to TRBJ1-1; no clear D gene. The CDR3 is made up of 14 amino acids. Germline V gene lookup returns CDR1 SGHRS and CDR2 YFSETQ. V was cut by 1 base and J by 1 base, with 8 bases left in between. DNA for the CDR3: TGCGCCAGCAGCTTGCTAAGCCAGAACACTGAAGCTTTCTTT. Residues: CASSLLSQNTEAFF. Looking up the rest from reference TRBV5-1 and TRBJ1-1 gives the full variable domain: KAGVTQTPRYLIKTRGQQVTLSCSPISGHRSVSWYQQTPGQGLQFLFEYFSETQRNKGNFPGRFSGRQFSNSRSEMNVSTLELGDSALYLCASSLLSQNTEAFFGQGTRLTVV.

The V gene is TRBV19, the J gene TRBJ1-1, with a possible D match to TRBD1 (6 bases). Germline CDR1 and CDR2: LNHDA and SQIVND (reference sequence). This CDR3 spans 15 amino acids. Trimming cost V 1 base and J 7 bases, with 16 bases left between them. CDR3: CASSIGLGGVYEAFF. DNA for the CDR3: TGTGCCAGTAGTATAGGACTCGGGGGCGTCTATGAAGCTTTCTTT. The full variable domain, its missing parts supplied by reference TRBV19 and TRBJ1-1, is DGGITQSPKYLFRKEGQNVTLSCEQNLNHDAMYWYRQDPGQGLRLIYYSQIVNDFQKGDIAEGYSVSREKKESFPLTVTSAQKNPTAFYLCASSIGLGGVYEAFFGQGTRLTVV.

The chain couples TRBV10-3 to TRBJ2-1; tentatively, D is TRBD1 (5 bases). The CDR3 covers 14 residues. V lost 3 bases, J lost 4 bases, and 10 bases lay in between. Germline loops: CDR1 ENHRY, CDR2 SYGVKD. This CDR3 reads CAISEAQDYNEQFF. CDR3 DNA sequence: TGTGCCATCAGTGAAGCACAGGATTACAATGAGCAGTTCTTC.

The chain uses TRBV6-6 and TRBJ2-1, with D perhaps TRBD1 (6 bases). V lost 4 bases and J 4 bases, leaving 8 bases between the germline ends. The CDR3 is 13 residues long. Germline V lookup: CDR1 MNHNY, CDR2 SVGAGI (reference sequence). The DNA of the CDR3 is TGTGCCAGCAGTTCTGGACAGTACAATGAGCAGTTCTTC. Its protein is CASSSGQYNEQFF.

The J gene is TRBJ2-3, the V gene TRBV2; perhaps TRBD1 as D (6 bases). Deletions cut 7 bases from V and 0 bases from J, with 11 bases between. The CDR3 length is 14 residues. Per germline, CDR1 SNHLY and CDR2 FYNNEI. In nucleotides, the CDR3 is TGTGCCAGCATGGTACAGGGAAGCACAGATACGCAGTATTTT. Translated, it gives CASMVQGSTDTQYF.

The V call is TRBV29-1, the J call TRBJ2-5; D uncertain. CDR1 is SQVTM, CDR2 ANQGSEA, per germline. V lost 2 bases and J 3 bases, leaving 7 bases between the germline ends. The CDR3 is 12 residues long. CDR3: CSVESPEETQYF. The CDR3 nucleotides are TGCAGCGTTGAAAGCCCAGAAGAGACCCAGTACTTC.

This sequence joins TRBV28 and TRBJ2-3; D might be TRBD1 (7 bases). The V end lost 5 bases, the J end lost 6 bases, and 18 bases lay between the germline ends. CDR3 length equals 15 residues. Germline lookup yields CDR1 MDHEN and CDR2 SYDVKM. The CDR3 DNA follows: TGTGCCAGCAGTCAAACCCAGGGGGGAACGGATACGCAGTATTTT. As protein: CASSQTQGGTDTQYF.

CDR3 nucleotide sequence: TGTGCCAGCAGACCTAATTACAGGGGACACAACACTGAAGCTTTCTTT. Amino acids: CASRPNYRGHNTEAFF. The chain joins TRBV13 to TRBJ1-1, with 7 bases aligning to TRBD1. This CDR3 is 16 amino acids long. The germline gives CDR1 PRHDT, CDR2 FYEKMQ (reference sequence). V trimming: 6 bases; J trimming: 2 bases; junction bases outside the gene matches: 12.

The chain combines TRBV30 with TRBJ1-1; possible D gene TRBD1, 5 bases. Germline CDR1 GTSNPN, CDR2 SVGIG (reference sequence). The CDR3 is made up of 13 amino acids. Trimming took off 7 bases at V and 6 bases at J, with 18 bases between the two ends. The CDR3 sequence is CASPGRVGAEAFF. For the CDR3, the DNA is TGTGCCTCCCCAGGGAGGGTCGGCGCTGAAGCTTTCTTT.